This T cell receptor beta chain was observed in a study of T cell repertoires in cytomegalovirus infection. For the study at large: Public TCR beta signatures provided an indication of both CMV infection and a matching HLA type.

CDR1 and CDR2 from the germline V gene are MNHEY and SVGAGI. V lost 0 bases to trimming and J lost 5 bases; unmatched junction nucleotides: 4. The CDR3 runs 15 residues. Ten or more counts support this clonotype. TCRdb recomputed calls from the reads with MiXCR, one row per CDR3 protein. The table records under 800,000 distinct CDR3 sequences, approximately 24% of them present only once. Sequenced sample: CD8+ T cells from PBMCs. The TCR originated in a human donor in good health (CMV status not recorded). Some clones in this sample may be carry-over from other donors' samples. The V and J genes are TRBV6-5 and TRBJ2-3; 8 bases are shared with TRBD2. The CDR3 spells CASSYSIAGRDTQYF. In DNA, the CDR3 is TGTGCCAGCAGTTACTCGATAGCGGGGCGAGATACGCAGTATTTT.